This TCR beta chain was observed in a study of shared clonotypes between healthy human individuals. Notes on the study in general: Relative to their counterparts shared across all four donors, non-shared clonotypes exhibited diminished generation probabilities.

The table came from immunoSEQ multiplex PCR; TCRdb's copy has only in-frame clones and leaves some out. Here the sample spans roughly 1,500,000 clones, approximately 98.5% being singletons. On this clone: Its antigen is as yet unknown.

The germline CDR1 and CDR2 sequences are KGHSH and LQKENI. CDR3 size: 14 residues. The V end was cut by 1 base, the J end by 4 bases, with 9 bases between. V and J are TRBV18 and TRBJ2-3; D uncertain. The clonotype originates from a man younger than 40 in good health. The sequenced sample was naive CD4+ T cells sorted from blood. As for subset: CD45RA+ positively selected. CDR3 sequence reads: CASSPLVGADTQYF. The CDR3 region has the DNA TGTGCCAGCTCACCACTCGTCGGCGCAGATACGCAGTATTTT.